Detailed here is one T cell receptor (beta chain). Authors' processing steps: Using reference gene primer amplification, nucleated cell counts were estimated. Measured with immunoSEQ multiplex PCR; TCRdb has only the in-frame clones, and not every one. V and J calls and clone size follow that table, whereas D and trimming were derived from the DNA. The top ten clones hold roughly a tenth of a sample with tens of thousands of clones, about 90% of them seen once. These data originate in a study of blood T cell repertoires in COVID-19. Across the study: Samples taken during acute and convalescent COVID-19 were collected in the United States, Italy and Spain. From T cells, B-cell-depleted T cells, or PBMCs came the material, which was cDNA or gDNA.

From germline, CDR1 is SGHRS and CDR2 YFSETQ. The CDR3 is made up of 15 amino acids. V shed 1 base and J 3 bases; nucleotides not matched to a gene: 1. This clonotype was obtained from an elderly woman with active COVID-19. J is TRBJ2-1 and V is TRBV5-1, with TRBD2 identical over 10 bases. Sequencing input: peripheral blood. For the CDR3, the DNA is TGCGCCAGCAGCTTGCAGCGGGGGGGCTACAATGAGCAGTTCTTC. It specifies CASSLQRGGYNEQFF.